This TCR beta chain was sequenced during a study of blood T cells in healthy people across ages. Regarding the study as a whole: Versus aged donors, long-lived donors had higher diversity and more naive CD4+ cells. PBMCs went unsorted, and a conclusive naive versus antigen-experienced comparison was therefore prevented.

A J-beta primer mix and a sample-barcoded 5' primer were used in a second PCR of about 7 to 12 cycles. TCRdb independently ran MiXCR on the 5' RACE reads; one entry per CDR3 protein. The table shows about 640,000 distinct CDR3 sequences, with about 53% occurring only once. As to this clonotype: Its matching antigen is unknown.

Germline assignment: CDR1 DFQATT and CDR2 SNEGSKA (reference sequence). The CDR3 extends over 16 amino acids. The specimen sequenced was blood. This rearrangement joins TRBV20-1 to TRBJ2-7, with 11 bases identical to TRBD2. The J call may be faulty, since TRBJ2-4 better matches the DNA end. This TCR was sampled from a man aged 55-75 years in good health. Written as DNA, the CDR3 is TGCAGTGCTAGAGACCGGACTAGCGGGCCCTCCGGCATTCAGTACTTC. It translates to CSARDRTSGPSGIQYF.